This record concerns one TCR beta chain sequence. The data originate from a study of shared clonotypes between healthy human individuals. Germline loops: CDR1 MNHNY, CDR2 SVGAGI (reference sequence). CDR3 length: 12 residues. The V end was cut by 6 bases, the J end by 8 bases, with 13 bases between. The table came from immunoSEQ multiplex PCR; TCRdb's copy has only in-frame clones and leaves some out. The sample records about 1.1 million clones, 78% being singletons. The chain uses TRBV6-6 and TRBJ1-2; D possibly corresponds to TRBD1 (5 bases). This receptor was taken from a man between 18 and 29 years old in good health. Some clones in this sample may be carry-over from other donors' samples. Sequencing was carried out using memory CD4+ T cells from PBMCs. Stated subset: CD45RA-negative fraction. The CDR3 DNA follows: TGTGCCAGCAGCCGCCAGGGCTTCGGCTACACCTTC. Its translation: CASSRQGFGYTF.